The next 30 T cell receptor beta chains were all read from a single sample in a study of shared clonotypes between healthy human individuals. Profiling relied on immunoSEQ multiplex PCR, and the TCRdb table lists in-frame clones only, not all of them. The table shows 2 million to 2.5 million clones, with about 94% occurring only once. Material: naive CD4+ T cells sorted from blood. The subset was: CD45RA+ positively selected. The receptors shown here come from a man between 18 and 29 years old in good health.

The chain carries TRBV12-5 and TRBJ1-2; D gene uncertain. Per the germline V gene, CDR1 is LGHNT and CDR2 is FRNRAP. Trimming took off 1 base at V and 6 bases at J, with 15 bases between the two ends. The CDR3 covers 15 residues. CDR3 nucleotide sequence: TGTGCTAGTGGTTTGGCCCACTCCAGAGGCCATGGCTACACCTTC. Translation: CASGLAHSRGHGYTF.

The CDR3 reads CASRPIFTDTQYF. In nucleotides, the CDR3 is TGTGCCAGCAGACCCATATTCACAGATACGCAGTATTTT. The chain combines TRBV6-5 with TRBJ2-3; D not certain. From germline, CDR1 is MNHEY and CDR2 SVGAGI. V lost 6 bases, J lost 2 bases, and 9 bases lay in between. The CDR3 is 13 amino acids.

Concerning this clone itself: The same CDR3 is also encoded by other DNA sequences in this sample. This chain connects TRBV19 to TRBJ2-2, with D possibly being TRBD1 (5 bases). CDR1 and CDR2 (germline): LNHDA, SQIVND (reference sequence). This CDR3 has 15 residues. V dropped 2 bases and J dropped 0 bases, with 7 bases sitting between them. This CDR3 reads CASSIQGSNTGELFF. The CDR3 DNA sequence: TGTGCCAGTAGTATACAGGGATCGAACACCGGGGAGCTGTTTTTT.

In regard to this clone: The sample carries other DNA sequences with the same CDR3. V usage is TRBV7-2 and J usage is TRBJ1-1, with TRBD1 matching 7 bases. This CDR3 region has 14 residues. Trimming cost V 5 bases and J 3 bases; bases outside gene matches: 6. CDR1 is SGHTA and CDR2 is FQGNSA in the germline V gene. CDR3 residues: CASSQTTGDTEAFF. For the CDR3, the DNA is TGTGCCAGCAGCCAAACTACAGGGGACACTGAAGCTTTCTTT.

Turning to this clone: This CDR3 is also generated by other DNA sequences in the sample. The chain joins TRBV5-1 to TRBJ2-3, with unresolved D. This CDR3 comprises 13 residues. Per the germline V gene, CDR1 is SGHRS and CDR2 is YFSETQ. The ends were cut back, 2 bases at V and 1 base at J, with 5 bases in the middle. The CDR3 bases are TGCGCCAGCAGCTTAGGCGGCACAGATACGCAGTATTTT. Residues: CASSLGGTDTQYF.

As for this clone: The sample contains more than one DNA sequence encoding this CDR3. The V gene is TRBV5-1, the J gene TRBJ1-3; the D gene is possibly TRBD1 (6 bases). The CDR3 is 16 residues long. Germline V CDR1 and CDR2: SGHRS, YFSETQ. Trimming cost V 0 bases and J 0 bases, with 10 bases left between them. The CDR3 DNA reads as TGCGCCAGCAGCTTGGGGGACACTAGCTCTGGAAACACCATATATTTT. The encoded protein is CASSLGDTSSGNTIYF.

A remark on this clone: The identical CDR3 is also encoded by other nucleotide sequences in the sample. This chain links TRBV28 with TRBJ1-4, with D perhaps matching TRBD1 (5 bases). The V end lost 6 bases, the J end lost 1 base, and 9 bases lay between the germline ends. This CDR3 comprises 14 residues. Germline loops: CDR1 MDHEN, CDR2 SYDVKM. Here the CDR3 reads CASRPGGTNEKLFF. CDR3 in DNA: TGTGCCAGCAGACCGGGGGGAACTAATGAAAAACTGTTTTTT.

The chain employs TRBV7-9 and TRBJ2-3; TRBD2 is a possible D gene (6 bases). V gave up 8 bases and J gave up 1 base, with 16 bases separating them. The CDR3 consists of 15 residues. Germline V gene sequence: CDR1 SEHNR, CDR2 FQNEAQ (reference sequence). In DNA form, the CDR3 reads TGTGCCAGCGTCCGAAAGGAGGGAGGCACAGATACGCAGTATTTT. Encoded protein: CASVRKEGGTDTQYF.

V and J are TRBV4-3 and TRBJ2-2, with a tentative D call TRBD2 (7 bases). V was pared by 2 bases and J by 3 bases, with 19 bases between. From germline, CDR1 is LGHNA and CDR2 YSLEER. CDR3 length equals 18 residues. DNA for the CDR3: TGCGCCAGCAGCCAACCACCCGGGGAGGGGGGATACACCGGGGAGCTGTTTTTT. Its protein product is CASSQPPGEGGYTGELFF.

This clone was seen once. The same CDR3 arises from other DNA sequences in this sample as well. This sequence joins TRBV29-1 and TRBJ2-2, with D possibly matching TRBD1 (5 bases). Trimming cost V 3 bases and J 0 bases, with 5 bases left between them. This CDR3 has 13 amino acids. The germline gives CDR1 SQVTM, CDR2 ANQGSEA. CDR3 sequence (DNA): TGCAGCGTTGACAGGGCGAACACCGGGGAGCTGTTTTTT. Residues: CSVDRANTGELFF.

V gene TRBV10-3 combines with J gene TRBJ1-2, with 8 bases matching TRBD1. The CDR3 has 14 amino acids. Germline CDR1 ENHRY, CDR2 SYGVKD. J was trimmed by 3 bases and V by 3 bases; bases with no gene match: 3. CDR3 residues: CAISEVTGDYGYTF. CDR3 coding DNA: TGTGCCATCAGTGAAGTGACAGGGGACTATGGCTACACCTTC.

The chain has TRBV2 and TRBJ2-3; D ambiguous. V shed 7 bases and J shed 5 bases, with 16 bases lying between them. The CDR3 is 14 amino acids. Per the germline V gene, CDR1 is SNHLY and CDR2 is FYNNEI. The CDR3 sequence: CASTSANRIDTQYF. The CDR3 DNA follows: TGTGCCAGCACCTCAGCGAACAGAATAGATACGCAGTATTTT. Combining the CDR3 with reference TRBV2 and TRBJ2-3 gives the whole variable domain EPEVTQTPSHQVTQMGQEVILRCVPISNHLYFYWYRQILGQKVEFLVSFYNNEISEKSEIFDDQFSVERPDGSNFTLKIRSTKLEDSAMYFCASTSANRIDTQYFGPGTRLTVL.

CDR3 loop: CASSQEALRVETQYF. Written as DNA, the CDR3 is TGCGCCAGCAGCCAAGAAGCGTTGCGGGTGGAGACCCAGTACTTC. V gene TRBV4-1 combines with J gene TRBJ2-5; D is possibly TRBD2 (5 bases). The V and J ends lost 0 bases and 5 bases respectively, with 13 bases between them. Germline CDR1 reads MGHRA; CDR2 reads YSYEKL. CDR3 length: 15 residues.

The rearrangement joins TRBV19 to TRBJ1-1; D is unclear. Germline CDR1 and CDR2: LNHDA and SQIVND (reference sequence). V was shortened by 3 bases and J by 5 bases, with 13 bases between the two germline ends. The CDR3 is 14 amino acids. CDR3 sequence reads: CASSMAPQRTEAFF. The CDR3 DNA is TGTGCCAGTAGTATGGCCCCCCAGCGGACTGAAGCTTTCTTT.

In its sample, this clone was seen once. This sample includes further DNA sequences coding for the same CDR3. The genes are TRBV7-2 and TRBJ1-6; D gene ambiguous. This CDR3 has 15 amino acids. V lost 5 bases to trimming and J lost 0 bases, with 8 bases between them. The germline V gene encodes CDR1 SGHTA and CDR2 FQGNSA. The CDR3 sequence is CASSPTSSYNSPLHF. CDR3 in DNA: TGTGCCAGCAGCCCGACCAGCTCCTATAATTCACCCCTCCACTTT.

As for this clone: The identical CDR3 is also encoded by other nucleotide sequences in the sample. This sequence joins TRBV30 and TRBJ2-1, with 12 bases matching TRBD2. This CDR3 has 15 residues. J was trimmed by 7 bases and V by 0 bases; bases with no gene match: 4. Germline V gives CDR1 GTSNPN, CDR2 SVGIG (reference sequence). For the CDR3, the DNA is TGTGCCTGGAGTGTCCTAGCGGGAGGGCGGAATGAGCAGTTCTTC. This sequence encodes CAWSVLAGGRNEQFF.

As regards this clone: At the DNA level, this CDR3 is encoded by other sequences in the same sample as well. CDR3 sequence (DNA): TGCGCCAGCAGTGAGGGGACAGATACGCAGTATTTT. It encodes CASSEGTDTQYF. The J gene is TRBJ2-3, the V gene TRBV10-1, with D hard to call. CDR3 length: 12 residues. The germline CDR1 and CDR2 sequences are WNHNN and SYGVQD (reference sequence). V lost 2 bases to trimming and J lost 3 bases, with 3 bases between them.

This sequence joins TRBV4-3 and TRBJ2-6, with TRBD2 matching over 8 bases. V lost 4 bases, J lost 0 bases, and 5 bases stayed unmatched. Germline V gene data show CDR1 as LGHNA and CDR2 as YSLEER. This CDR3 is 17 amino acids long. The CDR3 loop is CASSLLAGPSGANVLTF. The CDR3, as DNA: TGCGCCAGCAGCCTGCTAGCGGGTCCCTCTGGGGCCAACGTCCTGACTTTC.

This clone was seen only once. The chain recombines TRBV7-6 with TRBJ1-5; D gene ambiguous. Trimming removed 5 bases from V and 3 bases from J, with 8 bases in between. This CDR3 spans 13 amino acids. The germline CDR1 and CDR2 sequences are SGHVS and FNYEAQ. The CDR3 DNA reads as TGTGCCAGCAGCCAGGATAACAATCAGCCCCAGCATTTT. The encoded protein is CASSQDNNQPQHF.

The genes are TRBV6-1 and TRBJ1-2; 8 nucleotides match TRBD1. Per the germline V gene, CDR1 is MNHNS and CDR2 is SASEGT. The V and J ends lost 0 bases and 7 bases, in that order; junction bases with no gene match: 4. This CDR3 is built from 14 residues. CDR3 amino acids: CASSEATGGGGYTF. The CDR3 coding sequence is TGTGCCAGCAGTGAAGCAACAGGGGGTGGTGGCTACACCTTC.

This clone was seen just once. This rearrangement joins TRBV9 to TRBJ1-5; no clear D. CDR1 is SGDLS and CDR2 is YYNGEE in the germline V gene. V lost 0 bases and J lost 4, with 2 bases in between. This CDR3 contains 12 residues. CDR3 nucleotides: TGTGCCAGCAGCGTAGATAATCAGCCCCAGCATTTT. This translates into CASSVDNQPQHF.

The chain joins TRBV10-3 to TRBJ2-3, with a possible D match to TRBD2 (5 bases). The CDR3 totals 15 residues. Per germline, CDR1 ENHRY and CDR2 SYGVKD. The ends were cut back, 0 bases at V and 2 bases at J, with 9 bases in the middle. CDR3 in amino acids: CAISESGVATDTQYF. The CDR3 nucleotides read TGTGCCATCAGTGAGTCCGGGGTGGCCACAGATACGCAGTATTTT.

The rearrangement uses TRBV7-3 and TRBJ2-1; D unresolved. V was clipped by 4 bases and J by 1 base, with 5 bases between them. The CDR3 is made up of 13 amino acids. Germline V lookup: CDR1 SGHTA, CDR2 FQGTGA. As DNA, the CDR3 is TGTGCCAGCAGCTCTGCGTCCTACAATGAGCAGTTCTTC. Protein product: CASSSASYNEQFF.

The CDR3 DNA reads as TGTGCCAGCAGCTTAGAAGGTCCCCACCCGAAACTGTTTTTT. Residues: CASSLEGPHPKLFF. This chain uses TRBV7-9 with TRBJ1-4; D uncertain. The CDR3 covers 14 residues. From germline, CDR1 is SEHNR and CDR2 FQNEAQ (reference sequence). With 1 base removed from V and 11 bases from J, the gap between germline ends came to 14 bases.

The chain joins TRBV6-1 to TRBJ2-7; D is ambiguous. Germline assignment: CDR1 MNHNS and CDR2 SASEGT. CDR3 length: 13 amino acids. The V gene lost 4 bases and the J gene lost 3 bases, with 10 bases spanning the gap. CDR3 sequence reads: CASSVTEDYEQYF. The CDR3 DNA follows: TGTGCCAGCAGTGTTACCGAGGACTACGAGCAGTACTTC.

This clone was detected only once. This chain uses TRBV6-1 with TRBJ1-1; 8 bases agree with TRBD1. The CDR3 has 15 residues. Germline CDR1 reads MNHNS; CDR2 reads SASEGT. J gave up 3 bases and V 4 bases, and 7 bases lay outside the gene matches. This CDR3 reads CASSVYRGEDTEAFF. CDR3 nucleotide sequence: TGTGCCAGCAGTGTATACAGGGGGGAGGACACTGAAGCTTTCTTT.

In its sample, this clone was seen once. V usage is TRBV2 and J usage is TRBJ1-2, with unresolved D. The CDR3 is 14 amino acids. Germline V gene data show CDR1 as SNHLY and CDR2 as FYNNEI. V lost 2 bases and J lost 6, with 13 bases in between. In DNA form, the CDR3 reads TGTGCCAGCAGTGAATGGGGAGGAGTGGATGGCTACACCTTC. Translating it yields CASSEWGGVDGYTF.

This chain links TRBV6-1 with TRBJ2-5; D not resolved. V was shortened by 5 bases and J by 1 base, with 8 bases between the two germline ends. The CDR3 is made up of 13 amino acids. Germline CDR1 MNHNS, CDR2 SASEGT. CDR3 DNA: TGTGCCAGCAGTCTCCGGTTCCAAGAGACCCAGTACTTC. Translation gives CASSLRFQETQYF.

This clone was detected only a few times. The V and J genes are TRBV7-6 and TRBJ2-3, with TRBD2 matching over 7 bases. J gave up 1 base and V 5 bases, and 9 bases lay outside the gene matches. In germline, CDR1 is SGHVS, CDR2 FNYEAQ. This CDR3 is 16 amino acids long. CDR3: CASSLWAGEGTDTQYF. Here the CDR3 DNA reads TGTGCCAGCAGCCTATGGGCGGGAGAGGGCACAGATACGCAGTATTTT. Using reference TRBV7-6 and TRBJ2-3 for the parts outside the CDR3, the full variable domain is GAGVSQSPRYKVTKRGQDVALRCDPISGHVSLYWYRQALGQGPEFLTYFNYEAQQDKSGLPNDRFSAERPEGSISTLTIQRTEQRDSAMYRCASSLWAGEGTDTQYFGPGTRLTVL.

This rearrangement joins TRBV5-1 to TRBJ2-6, with unresolved D. The length of the CDR3 is 17 residues. V was cut by 1 base and J by 0 bases, with 11 bases left in between. The germline V gene has CDR1 SGHRS and CDR2 YFSETQ. The DNA for the CDR3 is TGCGCCAGCAGCTTGAACGGCGGCAGCTCTGGGGCCAACGTCCTGACTTTC. This gives the protein CASSLNGGSSGANVLTF. The full variable domain, completed using reference TRBV5-1 and TRBJ2-6, is KAGVTQTPRYLIKTRGQQVTLSCSPISGHRSVSWYQQTPGQGLQFLFEYFSETQRNKGNFPGRFSGRQFSNSRSEMNVSTLELGDSALYLCASSLNGGSSGANVLTFGAGSRLTVL.